This T cell receptor (beta chain) was profiled in a study of PD-1 blockade in classical Hodgkin lymphoma. Documented time point: cycle 4 day 1 (C4D1), after less than seven weeks of nivolumab. Each patient experienced a relapse that followed autologous stem cell transplantation, and brentuximab vedotin exposure varied. When best responses were assessed, they were complete response, partial response or progressive disease. Regarding the study as a whole: Newly diagnosed patients were reported to start with lower TCR diversity than healthy donors. CD4+ but not CD8+ TCR diversity rose significantly by C4D1. Complete responders started with a diversity level that resembled newly diagnosed patients at baseline.

With respect to this clone: Its antigen is not identified. The junction differs from germline at one of its ends, possibly a read error.

The protocol was immunoSEQ multiplex PCR, while the TCRdb copy is restricted to in-frame clones and leaves out a portion. Of about 60,000 clones in the sample, about 90% are singletons; the top ten hold about 9.4%. This TCR was recovered from a human donor with classical Hodgkin lymphoma. The sequencing used peripheral blood mononuclear cells (PBMCs), collected before the fourth cycle of nivolumab.

CDR3 sequence (DNA): TGTGTCAGCAGGCGGGCCGAGTCTTGGACCACCCTCCACTTT. Residues: CVSRRAESWTTLHF. The chain has TRBV5-8 and TRBJ1-6; D gene uncertain. The CDR3 is made up of 14 amino acids. CDR1 is SGHTS, CDR2 YDEGEE, per germline.